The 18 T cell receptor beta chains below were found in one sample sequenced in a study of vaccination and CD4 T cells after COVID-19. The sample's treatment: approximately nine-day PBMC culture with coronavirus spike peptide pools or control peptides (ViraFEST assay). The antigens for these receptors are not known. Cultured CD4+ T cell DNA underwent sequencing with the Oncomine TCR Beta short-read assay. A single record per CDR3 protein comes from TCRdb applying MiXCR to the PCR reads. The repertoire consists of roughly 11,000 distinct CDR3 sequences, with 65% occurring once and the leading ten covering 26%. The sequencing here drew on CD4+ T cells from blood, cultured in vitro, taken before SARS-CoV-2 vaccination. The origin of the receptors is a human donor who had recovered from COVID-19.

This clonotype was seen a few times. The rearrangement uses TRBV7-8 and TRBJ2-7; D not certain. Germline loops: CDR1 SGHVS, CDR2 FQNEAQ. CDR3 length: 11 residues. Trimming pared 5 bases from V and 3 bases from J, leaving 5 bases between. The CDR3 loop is CASSLFYEQYF. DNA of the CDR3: TGTGCCAGCAGCCTATTCTACGAGCAGTACTTC.

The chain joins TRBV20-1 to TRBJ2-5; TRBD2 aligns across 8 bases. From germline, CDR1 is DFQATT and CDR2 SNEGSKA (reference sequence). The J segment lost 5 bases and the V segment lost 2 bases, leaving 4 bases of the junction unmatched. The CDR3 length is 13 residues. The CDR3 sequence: CSARFRGGETQYF. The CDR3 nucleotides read TGCAGTGCTAGATTTCGGGGGGGGGAGACCCAGTACTTC.

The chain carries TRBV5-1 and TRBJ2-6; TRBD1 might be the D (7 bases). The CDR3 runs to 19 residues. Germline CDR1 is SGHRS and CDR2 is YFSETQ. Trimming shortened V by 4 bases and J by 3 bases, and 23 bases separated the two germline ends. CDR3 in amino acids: CASSGRTGEVSGGANVLTF. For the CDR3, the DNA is TGCGCCAGCAGCGGAAGAACAGGGGAGGTCTCCGGTGGGGCCAACGTCCTGACTTTC.

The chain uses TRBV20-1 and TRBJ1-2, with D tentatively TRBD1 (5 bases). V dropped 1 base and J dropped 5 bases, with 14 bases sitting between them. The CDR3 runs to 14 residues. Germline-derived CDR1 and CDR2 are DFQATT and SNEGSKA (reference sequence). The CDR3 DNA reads TGCAGTGCTAGAGTCCGTCAGGGAGCTTATGGCTACACCTTC. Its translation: CSARVRQGAYGYTF.

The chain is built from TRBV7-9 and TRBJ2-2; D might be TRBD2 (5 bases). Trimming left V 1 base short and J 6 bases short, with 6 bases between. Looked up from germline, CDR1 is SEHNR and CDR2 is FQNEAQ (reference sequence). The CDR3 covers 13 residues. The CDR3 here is CASSLERAGELFF. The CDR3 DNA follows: TGTGCCAGCAGCTTAGAGAGGGCCGGGGAGCTGTTTTTT.

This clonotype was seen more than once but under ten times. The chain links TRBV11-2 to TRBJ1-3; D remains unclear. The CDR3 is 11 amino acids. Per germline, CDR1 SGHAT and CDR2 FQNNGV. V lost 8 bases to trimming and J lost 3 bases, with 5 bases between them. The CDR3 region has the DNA TGTGCCAGCGGGTTTGGAAACACCATATATTTT. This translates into CASGFGNTIYF.

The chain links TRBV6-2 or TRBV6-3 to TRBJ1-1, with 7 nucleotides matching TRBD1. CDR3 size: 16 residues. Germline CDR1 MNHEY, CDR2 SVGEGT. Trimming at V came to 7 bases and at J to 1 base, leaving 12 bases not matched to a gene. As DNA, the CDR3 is TGTGCCAGCATCCCCAGGACAGGCTTCACGAACACTGAAGCTTTCTTT. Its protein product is CASIPRTGFTNTEAFF.

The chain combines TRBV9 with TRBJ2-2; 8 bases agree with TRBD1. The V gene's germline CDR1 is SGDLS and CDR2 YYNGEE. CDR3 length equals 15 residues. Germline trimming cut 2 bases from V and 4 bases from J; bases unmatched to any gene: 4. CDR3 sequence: CASSVGTGSTGELFF. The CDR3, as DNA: TGTGCCAGCAGCGTCGGGACAGGAAGCACCGGGGAGCTGTTTTTT.

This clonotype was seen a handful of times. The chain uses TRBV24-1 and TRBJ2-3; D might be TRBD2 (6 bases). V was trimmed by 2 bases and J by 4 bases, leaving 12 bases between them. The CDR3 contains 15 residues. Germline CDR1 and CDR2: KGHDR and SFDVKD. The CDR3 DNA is TGTGCCACCAGTGATTCGGGGGTGAGGGCAGATACGCAGTATTTT. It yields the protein CATSDSGVRADTQYF.

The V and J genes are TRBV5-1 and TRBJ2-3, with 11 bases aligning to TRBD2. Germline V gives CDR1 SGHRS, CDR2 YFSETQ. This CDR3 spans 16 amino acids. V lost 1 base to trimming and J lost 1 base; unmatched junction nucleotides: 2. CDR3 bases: TGCGCCAGCAGCTTGATAGCGGGAGGGCGCACAGATACGCAGTATTTT. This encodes CASSLIAGGRTDTQYF.

The CDR3 region is CASRRDRDSYEQYF. The CDR3 DNA reads TGTGCCAGCAGGCGTGACAGGGACTCCTACGAGCAGTACTTC. The chain recombines TRBV28 with TRBJ2-7, with 7 nucleotides matching TRBD1. With V trimmed by 6 bases and J by 0 bases, 5 bases remained unmatched. This CDR3 is 14 amino acids long. Looked up from germline, CDR1 is MDHEN and CDR2 is SYDVKM. Together with reference TRBV28 and TRBJ2-7, the CDR3 gives the full variable domain: DVKVTQSSRYLVKRTGEKVFLECVQDMDHENMFWYRQDPGLGLRLIYFSYDVKMKEKGDIPEGYSVSREKKERFSLILESASTNQTSMYLCASRRDRDSYEQYFGPGTRLTVT.

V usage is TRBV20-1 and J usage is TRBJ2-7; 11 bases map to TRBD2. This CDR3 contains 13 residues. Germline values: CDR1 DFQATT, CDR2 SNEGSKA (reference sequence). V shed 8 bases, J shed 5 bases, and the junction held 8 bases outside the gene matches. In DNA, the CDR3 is TGCAGTCGATCTATAGCGGGAGGGGACGAGCAGTACTTC. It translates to CSRSIAGGDEQYF.

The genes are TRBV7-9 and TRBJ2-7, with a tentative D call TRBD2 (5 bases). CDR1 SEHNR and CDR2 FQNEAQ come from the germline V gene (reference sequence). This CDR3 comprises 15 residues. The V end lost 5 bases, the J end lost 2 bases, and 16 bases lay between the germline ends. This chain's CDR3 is CASSEVGSAAYEQYF. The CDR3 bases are TGTGCCAGCAGCGAGGTTGGTAGCGCAGCCTACGAGCAGTACTTC.

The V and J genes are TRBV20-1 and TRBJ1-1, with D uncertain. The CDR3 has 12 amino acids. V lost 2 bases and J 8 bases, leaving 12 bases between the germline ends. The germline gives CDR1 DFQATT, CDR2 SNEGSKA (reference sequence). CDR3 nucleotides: TGCAGTGCTAGACAAGGGAGTCTGGAAGCTTTCTTT. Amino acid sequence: CSARQGSLEAFF.

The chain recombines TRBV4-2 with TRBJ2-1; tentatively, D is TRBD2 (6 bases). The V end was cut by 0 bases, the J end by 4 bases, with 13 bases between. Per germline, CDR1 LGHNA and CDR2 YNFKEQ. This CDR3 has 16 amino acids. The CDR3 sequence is CASSQDWRGSYNEQFF. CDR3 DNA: TGTGCCAGCAGCCAAGATTGGAGGGGATCGTACAATGAGCAGTTCTTC.

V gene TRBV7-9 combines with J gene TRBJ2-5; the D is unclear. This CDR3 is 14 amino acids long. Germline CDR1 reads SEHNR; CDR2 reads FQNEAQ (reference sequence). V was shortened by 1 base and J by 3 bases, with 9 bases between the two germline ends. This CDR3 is CASSLVTGKETQYF. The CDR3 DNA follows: TGTGCCAGCAGCTTAGTGACCGGAAAAGAGACCCAGTACTTC.

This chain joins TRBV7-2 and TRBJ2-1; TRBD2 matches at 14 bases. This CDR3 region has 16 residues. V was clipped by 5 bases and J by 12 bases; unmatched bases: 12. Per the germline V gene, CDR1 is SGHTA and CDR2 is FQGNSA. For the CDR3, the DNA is TGTGCCAGCAGCGCTGGCTATGGGACTAGCGGGAGTAGGCAGTTCTTC. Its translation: CASSAGYGTSGSRQFF.

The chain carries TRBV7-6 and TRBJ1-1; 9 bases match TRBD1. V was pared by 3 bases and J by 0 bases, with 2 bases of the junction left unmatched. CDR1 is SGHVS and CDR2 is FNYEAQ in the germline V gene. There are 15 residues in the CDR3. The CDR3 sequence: CASSFGQGMNTEAFF. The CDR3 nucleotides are TGTGCCAGCAGCTTCGGACAGGGGATGAACACTGAAGCTTTCTTT.